Listed below are T cell receptor beta chains from one sample, sequenced in a study of T cell responses to AZD1222 COVID-19 vaccine. TCRdb keeps only in-frame clones here, not all; method: immunoSEQ multiplex PCR. The table has 110,000 to 150,000 clones, more than 75% seen once. The starting material was peripheral blood, obtained 28 days after the second AZD1222 dose. These receptors were obtained from an adult who received the AZD1222 COVID-19 vaccine. CDR3s include the opening cysteine and the closing phenylalanine or tryptophan. A D gene is named only where the DNA matches it firmly. Clone size is shown for a subset of rows, as once, few, many or a class of expanded clone.

cdr3_length,v_call,j_call,d_call,clone_size,cdr3_aa,cdr3_nt
19,TRBV10-3,TRBJ2-6,TRBD1,.,CAINSPTGSLSSGANVLTF,TGTGCCATCAACTCCCCGACAGGGAGTTTAAGCTCTGGGGCCAACGTCCTGACTTTC
14,TRBV5-1,TRBJ2-3,.,.,CASSLALGADTQYF,TGCGCCAGCAGCTTGGCCCTGGGAGCAGATACGCAGTATTTT
16,TRBV27,TRBJ1-2,TRBD1,.,CASSLYPGTDREGYTF,TGTGCCAGCAGTTTATACCCTGGGACAGACCGTGAGGGCTACACCTTC
15,TRBV11-2,TRBJ2-7,.,.,CASSLRRDSNYEQYF,TGTGCCAGCAGCTTAAGGCGGGACTCTAACTACGAGCAGTACTTC
15,TRBV11-2,TRBJ2-5,TRBD2,.,CASGPTSGYQETQYF,TGTGCCAGCGGACCGACTAGCGGGTACCAAGAGACCCAGTACTTC
14,TRBV11-2,TRBJ1-3,.,.,CASSLGTEGNTIYF,TGTGCCAGCAGCTTAGGGACAGAAGGAAACACCATATATTTT
15,TRBV6-1,TRBJ1-5,.,.,CASSEGTHRAQPQHF,TGTGCCAGCAGTGAAGGGACCCATCGGGCACAGCCCCAGCATTTT
14,TRBV7-2,TRBJ2-7,.,.,CASSLGPSSYEQYF,TGTGCCAGCAGCTTAGGCCCTAGCTCCTACGAGCAGTACTTC
15,TRBV25-1,TRBJ2-1,.,.,CASSGLTLYDNEQFF,TGTGCCAGCAGTGGCCTAACGCTATATGACAATGAGCAGTTCTTC
16,TRBV5-1,TRBJ1-3,.,once,CASSLGSGSSGNTIYF,TGCGCCAGCAGCTTGGGGTCCGGGAGCTCTGGAAACACCATATATTTT
15,TRBV27,TRBJ1-2,.,.,CASSSDSEANYGYTF,TGTGCCAGCAGTTCGGACAGCGAGGCGAACTATGGCTACACCTTC
15,TRBV12-5,TRBJ2-3,.,.,CASGRGITGADTQYF,TGTGCTAGTGGGCGAGGGATTACGGGGGCAGATACGCAGTATTTT
16,TRBV25-1,TRBJ1-2,.,once,CASSEGPEDRNYGYTF,TGTGCCAGCAGTGAAGGTCCTGAGGACAGAAACTATGGCTACACCTTC
13,TRBV19,TRBJ2-1,TRBD2,.,CASSGMAGGEQFF,TGTGCCAGTAGTGGGATGGCGGGGGGTGAGCAGTTCTTC
15,TRBV21-1,TRBJ1-1,.,.,CASSPPGGMGAEAFF,TGTGCCAGCAGCCCCCCAGGGGGCATGGGAGCTGAAGCTTTCTTT
15,TRBV7-9,TRBJ2-7,TRBD1,.,CASSLLGTGAFEQYF,TGTGCCAGCAGCCTCTTAGGGACAGGAGCCTTCGAGCAGTACTTC
14,TRBV15,TRBJ1-2,.,.,CATSRVGGGYGYTF,TGTGCCACCAGCAGAGTGGGGGGTGGGTATGGCTACACCTTC
14,TRBV11-2,TRBJ1-3,TRBD1,.,CASAQGAHGNTIYF,TGTGCCAGCGCACAGGGGGCGCATGGAAACACCATATATTTT
14,TRBV5-1,TRBJ2-7,.,.,CASSLRGGSYEQYF,TGCGCCAGCAGCTTGCGGGGCGGCTCCTACGAGCAGTACTTC